This T cell receptor beta chain was found in a study of blood T cell repertoires in COVID-19. The wider study: From T cells, B-cell-depleted T cells, or PBMCs came the material, which was cDNA or gDNA.

Assay: immunoSEQ multiplex PCR; the TCRdb copy retains only in-frame clones and omits some. This table has around 76,000 clones, roughly 80% appearing once. Per the germline V gene, CDR1 is MDHEN and CDR2 is SYDVKM. V gave up 6 bases and J gave up 8 bases; unmatched junction bases: 5. The CDR3 runs 13 residues. The V call is TRBV28, the J call TRBJ1-4, with TRBD1 matching 8 bases. Input material: peripheral blood. The source is a woman between 65 and 79 years old with acute or convalescent COVID-19. CDR3 DNA: TGTGCCAGCAGGGACAGGGTGGAGGAAAAACTGTTTTTT. This sequence encodes CASRDRVEEKLFF.